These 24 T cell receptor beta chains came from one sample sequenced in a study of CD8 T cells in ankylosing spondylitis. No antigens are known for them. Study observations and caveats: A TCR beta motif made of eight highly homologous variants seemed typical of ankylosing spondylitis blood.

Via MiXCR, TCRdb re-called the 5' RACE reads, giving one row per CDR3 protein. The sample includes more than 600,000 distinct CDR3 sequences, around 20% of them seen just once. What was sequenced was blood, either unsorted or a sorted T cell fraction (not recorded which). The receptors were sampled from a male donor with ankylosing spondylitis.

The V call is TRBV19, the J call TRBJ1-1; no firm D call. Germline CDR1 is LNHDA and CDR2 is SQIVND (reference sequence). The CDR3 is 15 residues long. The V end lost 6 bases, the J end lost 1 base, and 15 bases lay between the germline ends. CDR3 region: CASRDSSARNTEAFF. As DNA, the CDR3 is TGTGCCAGTAGAGACTCCAGCGCCAGGAACACTGAAGCTTTCTTT. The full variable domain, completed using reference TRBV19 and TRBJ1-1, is DGGITQSPKYLFRKEGQNVTLSCEQNLNHDAMYWYRQDPGQGLRLIYYSQIVNDFQKGDIAEGYSVSREKKESFPLTVTSAQKNPTAFYLCASRDSSARNTEAFFGQGTRLTVV.

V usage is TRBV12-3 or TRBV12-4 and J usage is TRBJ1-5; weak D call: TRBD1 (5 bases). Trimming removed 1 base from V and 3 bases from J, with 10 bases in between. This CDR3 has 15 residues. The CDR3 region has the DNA TGTGCCAGCAGTTTAGTTGGACACCACAATCAGCCCCAGCATTTT. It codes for CASSLVGHHNQPQHF.

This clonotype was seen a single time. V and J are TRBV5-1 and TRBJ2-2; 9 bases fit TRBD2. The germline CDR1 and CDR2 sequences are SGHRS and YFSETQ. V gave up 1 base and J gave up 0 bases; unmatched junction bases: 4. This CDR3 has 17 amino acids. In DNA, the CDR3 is TGCGCCAGCAGCTTGATGGGACTAGCTTCGAACACCGGGGAGCTGTTTTTT. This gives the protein CASSLMGLASNTGELFF.

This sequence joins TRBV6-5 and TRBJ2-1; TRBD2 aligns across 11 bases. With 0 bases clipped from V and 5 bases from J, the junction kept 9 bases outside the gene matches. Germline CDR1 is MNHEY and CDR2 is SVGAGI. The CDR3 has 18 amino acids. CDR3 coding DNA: TGTGCCAGCAGTTACTCGAGCACTAGCGGGAGTTCCCACAATGAGCAGTTCTTC. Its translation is CASSYSSTSGSSHNEQFF.

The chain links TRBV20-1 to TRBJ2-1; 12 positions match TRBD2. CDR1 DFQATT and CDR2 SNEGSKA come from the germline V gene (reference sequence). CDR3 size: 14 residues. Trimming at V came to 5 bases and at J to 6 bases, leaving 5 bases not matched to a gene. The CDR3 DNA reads TGCAGTGCTGGACTAGCGGGGAATCTCAATGAGCAGTTCTTC. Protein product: CSAGLAGNLNEQFF.

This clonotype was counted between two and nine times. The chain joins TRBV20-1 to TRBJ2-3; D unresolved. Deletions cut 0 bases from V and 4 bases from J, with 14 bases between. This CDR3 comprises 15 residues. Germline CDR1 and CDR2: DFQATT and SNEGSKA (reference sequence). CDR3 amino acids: CSARELYQAADTQYF. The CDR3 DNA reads TGCAGTGCTAGAGAACTCTACCAGGCTGCAGATACGCAGTATTTT.

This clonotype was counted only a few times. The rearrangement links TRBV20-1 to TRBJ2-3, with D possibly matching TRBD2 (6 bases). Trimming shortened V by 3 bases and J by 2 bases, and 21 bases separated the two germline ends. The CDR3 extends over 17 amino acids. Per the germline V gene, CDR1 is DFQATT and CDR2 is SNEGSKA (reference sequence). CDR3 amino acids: CSARSPRLAGLTDTQYF. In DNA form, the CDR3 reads TGCAGTGCTAGGAGCCCTAGGTTGGCGGGGCTCACAGATACGCAGTATTTT.

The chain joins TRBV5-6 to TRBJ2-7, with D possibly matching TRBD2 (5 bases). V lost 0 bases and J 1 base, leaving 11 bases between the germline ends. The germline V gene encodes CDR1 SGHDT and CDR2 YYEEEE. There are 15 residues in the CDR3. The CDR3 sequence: CASSLGGFSSYEQYF. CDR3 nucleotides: TGTGCCAGCAGCTTGGGAGGGTTTTCATCCTACGAGCAGTACTTC.

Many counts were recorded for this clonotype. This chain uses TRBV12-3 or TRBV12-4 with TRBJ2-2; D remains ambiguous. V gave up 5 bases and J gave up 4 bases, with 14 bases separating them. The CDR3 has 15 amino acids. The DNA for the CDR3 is TGTGCCAGCAGTCCTTGGGCCATAATCACCGGGGAGCTGTTTTTT. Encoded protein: CASSPWAIITGELFF.

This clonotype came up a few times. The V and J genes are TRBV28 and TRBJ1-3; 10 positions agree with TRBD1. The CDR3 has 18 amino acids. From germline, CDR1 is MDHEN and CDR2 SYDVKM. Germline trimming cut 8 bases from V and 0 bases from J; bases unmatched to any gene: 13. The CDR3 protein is CASGNPGQGLSSGNTIYF. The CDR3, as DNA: TGTGCCAGCGGTAACCCGGGACAGGGGCTAAGCTCTGGAAACACCATATATTTT. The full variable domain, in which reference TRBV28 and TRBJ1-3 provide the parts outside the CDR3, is DVKVTQSSRYLVKRTGEKVFLECVQDMDHENMFWYRQDPGLGLRLIYFSYDVKMKEKGDIPEGYSVSREKKERFSLILESASTNQTSMYLCASGNPGQGLSSGNTIYFGEGSWLTVV.

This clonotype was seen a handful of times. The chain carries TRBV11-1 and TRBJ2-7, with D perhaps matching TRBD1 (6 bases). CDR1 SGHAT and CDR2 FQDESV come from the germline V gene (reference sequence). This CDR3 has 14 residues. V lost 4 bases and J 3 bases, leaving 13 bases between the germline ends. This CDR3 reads CASSSNREDYEQYF. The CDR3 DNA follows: TGTGCCAGCAGCTCCAACAGGGAAGACTACGAGCAGTACTTC.

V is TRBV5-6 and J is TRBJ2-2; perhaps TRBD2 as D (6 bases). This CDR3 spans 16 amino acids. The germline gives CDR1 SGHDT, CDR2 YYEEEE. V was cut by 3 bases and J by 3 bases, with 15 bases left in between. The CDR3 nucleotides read TGTGCCAGCAGCTCTCCCTTAGGGGAGGACACCGGGGAGCTGTTTTTT. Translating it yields CASSSPLGEDTGELFF. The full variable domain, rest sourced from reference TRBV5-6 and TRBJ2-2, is DAGVTQSPTHLIKTRGQQVTLRCSPKSGHDTVSWYQQALGQGPQFIFQYYEEEERQRGNFPDRFSGHQFPNYSSELNVNALLLGDSALYLCASSSPLGEDTGELFFGEGSRLTVL.

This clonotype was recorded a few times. Written as DNA, the CDR3 is TGCAGTGCTACCTTCGCAGGCCTTTACAATGAGCAGTTCTTC. The encoded protein is CSATFAGLYNEQFF. The chain links TRBV20-1 to TRBJ2-1; D uncertain. This CDR3 comprises 14 residues. CDR1 DFQATT and CDR2 SNEGSKA come from the germline V gene (reference sequence). Deletions cut 4 bases from V and 4 bases from J, with 14 bases between.

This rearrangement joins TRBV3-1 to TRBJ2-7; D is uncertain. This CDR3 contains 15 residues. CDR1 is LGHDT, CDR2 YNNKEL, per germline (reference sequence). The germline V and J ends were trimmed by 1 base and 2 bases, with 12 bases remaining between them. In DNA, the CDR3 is TGTGCCAGCAGCCAAGCCCCGTGGCAGACCTACGAGCAGTACTTC. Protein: CASSQAPWQTYEQYF.

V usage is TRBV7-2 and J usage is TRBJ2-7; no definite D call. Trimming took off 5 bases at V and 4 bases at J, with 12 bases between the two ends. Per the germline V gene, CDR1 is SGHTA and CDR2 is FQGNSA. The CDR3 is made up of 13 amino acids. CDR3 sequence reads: CASSPYDGYEQYF. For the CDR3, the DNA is TGTGCCAGCAGCCCCTACGACGGTTACGAGCAGTACTTC. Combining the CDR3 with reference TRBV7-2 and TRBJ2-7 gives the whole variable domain GAGVSQSPSNKVTEKGKDVELRCDPISGHTALYWYRQSLGQGLEFLIYFQGNSAPDKSGLPSDRFSAERTGGSVSTLTIQRTQQEDSAVYLCASSPYDGYEQYFGPGTRLTVT.

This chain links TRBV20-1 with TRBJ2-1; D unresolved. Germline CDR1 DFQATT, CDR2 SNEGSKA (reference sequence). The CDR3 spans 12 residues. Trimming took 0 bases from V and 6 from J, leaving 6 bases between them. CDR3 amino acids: CSARDLGNEQFF. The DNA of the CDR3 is TGCAGTGCTAGAGATCTTGGCAATGAGCAGTTCTTC.

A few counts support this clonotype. The chain's CDR3 is CASSYLPGDEQYF. The CDR3 DNA follows: TGTGCCAGCAGCTATCTCCCCGGTGACGAGCAGTACTTC. This chain joins TRBV2 and TRBJ2-7; D is unresolved. V lost 6 bases and J lost 5, with 14 bases in between. The CDR3 runs to 13 residues. Per the germline V gene, CDR1 is SNHLY and CDR2 is FYNNEI.

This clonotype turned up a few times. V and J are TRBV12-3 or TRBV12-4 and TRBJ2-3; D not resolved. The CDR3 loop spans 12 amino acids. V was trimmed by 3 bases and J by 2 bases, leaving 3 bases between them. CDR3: CASSFVTDTQYF. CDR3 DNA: TGTGCCAGCAGTTTCGTCACAGATACGCAGTATTTT.

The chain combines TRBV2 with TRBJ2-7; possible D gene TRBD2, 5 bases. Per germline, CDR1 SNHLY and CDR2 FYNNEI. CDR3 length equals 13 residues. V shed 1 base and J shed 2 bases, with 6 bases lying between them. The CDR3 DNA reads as TGTGCCAGCAGTGAAGTGGAGGCCTACGAGCAGTACTTC. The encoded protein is CASSEVEAYEQYF. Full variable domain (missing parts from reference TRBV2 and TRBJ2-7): EPEVTQTPSHQVTQMGQEVILRCVPISNHLYFYWYRQILGQKVEFLVSFYNNEISEKSEIFDDQFSVERPDGSNFTLKIRSTKLEDSAMYFCASSEVEAYEQYFGPGTRLTVT.

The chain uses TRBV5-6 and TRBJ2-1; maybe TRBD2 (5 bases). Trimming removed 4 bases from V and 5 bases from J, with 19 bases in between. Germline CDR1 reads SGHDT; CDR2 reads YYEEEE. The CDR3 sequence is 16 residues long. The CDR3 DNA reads TGTGCCAGCAGCCGAAGGGAGTGGGGTATCAACAATGAGCAGTTCTTC. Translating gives CASSRREWGINNEQFF.

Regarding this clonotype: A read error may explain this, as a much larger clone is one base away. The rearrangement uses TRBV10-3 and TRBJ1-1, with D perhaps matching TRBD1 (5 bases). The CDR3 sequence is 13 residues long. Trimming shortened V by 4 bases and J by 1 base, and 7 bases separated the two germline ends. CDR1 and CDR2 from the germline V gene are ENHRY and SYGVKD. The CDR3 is CAISGGENTEAFF. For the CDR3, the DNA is TGTGCCATCAGTGGGGGGGAGAACACTGAAGCTTTCTTT.

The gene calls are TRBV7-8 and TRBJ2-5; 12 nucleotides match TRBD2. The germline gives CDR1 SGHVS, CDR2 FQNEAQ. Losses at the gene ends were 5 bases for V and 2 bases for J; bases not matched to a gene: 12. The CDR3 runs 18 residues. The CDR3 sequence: CASSTRLAGADQQETQYF. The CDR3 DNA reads TGTGCCAGCAGCACACGACTAGCGGGGGCCGACCAACAAGAGACCCAGTACTTC.

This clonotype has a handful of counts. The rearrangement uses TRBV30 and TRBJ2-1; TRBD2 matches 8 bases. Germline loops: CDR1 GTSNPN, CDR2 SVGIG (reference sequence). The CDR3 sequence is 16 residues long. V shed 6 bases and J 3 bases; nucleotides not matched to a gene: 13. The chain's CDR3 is CACPTGTSGYYNEQFF. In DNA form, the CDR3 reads TGTGCCTGCCCCACGGGCACTAGCGGTTACTACAATGAGCAGTTCTTC. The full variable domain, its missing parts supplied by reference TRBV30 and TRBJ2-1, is SQTIHQWPATLVQPVGSPLSLECTVEGTSNPNLYWYRQAAGRGLQLLFYSVGIGQISSEVPQNLSASRPQDRQFILSSKKLLLSDSGFYLCACPTGTSGYYNEQFFGPGTRLTVL.

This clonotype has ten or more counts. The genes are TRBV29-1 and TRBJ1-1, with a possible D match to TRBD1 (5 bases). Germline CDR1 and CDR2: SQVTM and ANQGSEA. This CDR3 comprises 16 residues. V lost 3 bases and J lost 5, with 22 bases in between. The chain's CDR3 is CSVEGDALWGSTEAFF. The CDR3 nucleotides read TGCAGCGTTGAGGGGGATGCGTTGTGGGGGAGTACTGAAGCTTTCTTT.